This section outlines one TCR beta chain sequence together with its context. Its antigen is undetermined. TCRdb's copy holds only in-frame clones and misses some; the assay was immunoSEQ multiplex PCR. This sample has tens of thousands of clones; under 85% occur once, and the top ten carry just over 0.8%. The ends were cut back, 8 bases at V and 0 bases at J, with 11 bases in the middle. This CDR3 spans 12 amino acids. The germline V gene encodes CDR1 GTSNPN and CDR2 SVGIG (reference sequence). This entry is derived from a study of radiotherapy plus CTLA-4 blockade in lung cancer. At the level of the study: Disease control was achieved by about 29% of patients, and objective responses by about 19%. General observations from the study: Radiotherapy was combined with ipilimumab, and tumor-derived TCR clones then expanded in blood. It was early blood T cell clone dynamics, with interferon-beta, that reportedly best predicted response.

The source of this sequence is a human donor with non-small cell lung cancer who had stable disease on radiotherapy plus ipilimumab. Source: peripheral blood, taken from a patient treated with radiotherapy plus ipilimumab. The V gene is TRBV30, the J gene TRBJ2-7; either TRBD1 or TRBD2 may fit D (5 bases each). This CDR3 is CARDGSSYEQYF. CDR3 nucleotide sequence: TGTGCCCGGGACGGAAGCTCCTACGAGCAGTACTTC. The full variable domain, with the rest looked up from reference TRBV30 and TRBJ2-7, is SQTIHQWPATLVQPVGSPLSLECTVEGTSNPNLYWYRQAAGRGLQLLFYSVGIGQISSEVPQNLSASRPQDRQFILSSKKLLLSDSGFYLCARDGSSYEQYFGPGTRLTVT.